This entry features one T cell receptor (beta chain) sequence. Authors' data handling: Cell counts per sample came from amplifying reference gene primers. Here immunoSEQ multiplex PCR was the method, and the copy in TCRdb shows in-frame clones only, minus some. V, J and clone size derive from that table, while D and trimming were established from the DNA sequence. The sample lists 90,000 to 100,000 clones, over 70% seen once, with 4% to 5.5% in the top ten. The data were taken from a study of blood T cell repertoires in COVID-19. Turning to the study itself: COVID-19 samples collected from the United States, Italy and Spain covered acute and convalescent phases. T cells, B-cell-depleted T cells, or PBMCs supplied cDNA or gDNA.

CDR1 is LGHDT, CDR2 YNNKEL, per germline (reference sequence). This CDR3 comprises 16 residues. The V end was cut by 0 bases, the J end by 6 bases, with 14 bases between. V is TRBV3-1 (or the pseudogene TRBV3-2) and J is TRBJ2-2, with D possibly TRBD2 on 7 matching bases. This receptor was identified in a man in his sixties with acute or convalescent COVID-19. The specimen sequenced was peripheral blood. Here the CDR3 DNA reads TGTGCCAGCAGCCAAGAGGGCGGGGGCAGGTCCGGGGAGCTGTTTTTT. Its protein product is CASSQEGGGRSGELFF.